This is a list of T cell receptor beta chains from one sample in a study of blood T cells in healthy people across ages. TCRdb re-analysed the 5' RACE reads in MiXCR, keeping a single row per CDR3 protein. The sample carries some 1,500,000 distinct CDR3 sequences, approximately 39% recorded once. Sample: blood. These receptors all stem from a young woman in good health. The CDR3 runs from the conserved cysteine through the conserved F or W. Fields, in order: clone size, J gene, D gene, V gene, CDR3 DNA, CDR3 protein. The D gene is left open where the match is weak. Clone size is stated in some rows and not others, as once, few, many or a class when expanded.

clone_size: .; j_call: TRBJ1-2; d_call: .; v_call: TRBV20-1; cdr3_nt: TGCAGTGCTAGTGAGGGTTGGGGCTACACCTTC; cdr3_aa: CSASEGWGYTF
clone_size: few; j_call: TRBJ2-3; d_call: .; v_call: TRBV3-1; cdr3_nt: TGTGCCAGCAGCCCGAATTTGGGCGGCACAGATACGCAGTATTTT; cdr3_aa: CASSPNLGGTDTQYF
clone_size: .; j_call: TRBJ1-5; d_call: .; v_call: TRBV6-1; cdr3_nt: TGTGCCAGCAGTCAGGAGGATAGCAATCAGCCCCAGCATTTT; cdr3_aa: CASSQEDSNQPQHF
clone_size: .; j_call: TRBJ2-2; d_call: .; v_call: TRBV6-5; cdr3_nt: TGTGCCAGCAGTCACACCCTGAACACCGGGGAGCTGTTTTTT; cdr3_aa: CASSHTLNTGELFF
clone_size: few; j_call: TRBJ1-1; d_call: .; v_call: TRBV4-1; cdr3_nt: TGCGCCAGCAGCCAAGTGAGGGACACTGAAGCTTTCTTT; cdr3_aa: CASSQVRDTEAFF
clone_size: .; j_call: TRBJ2-3; d_call: .; v_call: TRBV7-2; cdr3_nt: TGTGCCAGCAGCTTAGAGAGGGCAGGGTCGGGCACAGATACGCAGTATTTT; cdr3_aa: CASSLERAGSGTDTQYF
clone_size: few; j_call: TRBJ2-4; d_call: .; v_call: TRBV21-1; cdr3_nt: TGTGCCAGCAGCCTCCGGGCAGGGACCAAAAACATTCAGTACTTC; cdr3_aa: CASSLRAGTKNIQYF
clone_size: .; j_call: TRBJ2-1; d_call: TRBD1; v_call: TRBV29-1; cdr3_nt: TGCAGCGCACAGGGGGAGTTTGGATATGAGCAGTTCTTC; cdr3_aa: CSAQGEFGYEQFF
clone_size: .; j_call: TRBJ2-1; d_call: TRBD2; v_call: TRBV4-3; cdr3_nt: TGCGCCAGCAGCCAAGCGGGGGTAGCGGGCTTCAATGAGCAGTTCTTC; cdr3_aa: CASSQAGVAGFNEQFF
clone_size: .; j_call: TRBJ2-2; d_call: .; v_call: TRBV6-5; cdr3_nt: TGTGCCAGCAGTTACTACAGCATCGCCACCGGGGAGCTGTTTTTT; cdr3_aa: CASSYYSIATGELFF
clone_size: .; j_call: TRBJ1-4; d_call: .; v_call: TRBV20-1; cdr3_nt: TGCAGTGCCCTAAAACCCCGCGGAACTAATGAAAAACTGTTTTTT; cdr3_aa: CSALKPRGTNEKLFF
clone_size: few; j_call: TRBJ2-1; d_call: TRBD2; v_call: TRBV29-1; cdr3_nt: TGCAGCGCCGACCGAGCGGGAGAAAATGAGCAGTTCTTC; cdr3_aa: CSADRAGENEQFF
clone_size: .; j_call: TRBJ1-2; d_call: .; v_call: TRBV29-1; cdr3_nt: TGCAGCGTTGTCCCCAGTCTGAACTATGGCTACACCTTC; cdr3_aa: CSVVPSLNYGYTF
clone_size: .; j_call: TRBJ1-4; d_call: TRBD1; v_call: TRBV4-1; cdr3_nt: TGCGCCAGCAGCCAAGATCGGAGGACAGGGGGACTAACTAATGAAAAACTGTTTTTT; cdr3_aa: CASSQDRRTGGLTNEKLFF
clone_size: .; j_call: TRBJ2-5; d_call: TRBD2; v_call: TRBV27; cdr3_nt: TGTGCCAGCACACCCGGGACTAGCGGCAACAATGAGCAGTACTTC; cdr3_aa: CASTPGTSGNNEQYF
clone_size: .; j_call: TRBJ1-1; d_call: TRBD1; v_call: TRBV7-2; cdr3_nt: TGTGCCAGCAGCTTAGCGCAGGGGGGGCTGGGCACTGAAGCTTTCTTT; cdr3_aa: CASSLAQGGLGTEAFF
clone_size: few; j_call: TRBJ2-7; d_call: .; v_call: TRBV14; cdr3_nt: TGTGCCAGCATAGTACAGGGCCCCTACGAGCAGTACTTC; cdr3_aa: CASIVQGPYEQYF
clone_size: .; j_call: TRBJ2-3; d_call: .; v_call: TRBV3-1; cdr3_nt: TGTGCCAGCAGCCGCGGGACGAATTCAAATACGCAGTATTTT; cdr3_aa: CASSRGTNSNTQYF